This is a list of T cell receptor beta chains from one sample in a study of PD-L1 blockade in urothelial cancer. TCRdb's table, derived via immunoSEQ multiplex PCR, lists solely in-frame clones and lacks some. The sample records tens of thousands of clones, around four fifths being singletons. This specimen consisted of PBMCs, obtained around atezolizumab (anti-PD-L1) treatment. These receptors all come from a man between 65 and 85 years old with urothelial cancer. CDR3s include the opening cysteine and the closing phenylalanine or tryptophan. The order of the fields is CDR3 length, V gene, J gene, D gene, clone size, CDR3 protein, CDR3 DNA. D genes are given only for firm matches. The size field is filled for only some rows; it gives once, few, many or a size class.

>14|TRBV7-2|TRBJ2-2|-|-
CASSLSGAYGELFF
TGTGCCAGCAGCTTATCTGGGGCTTACGGGGAGCTGTTTTTT
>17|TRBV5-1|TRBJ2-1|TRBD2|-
CASSSGTSGSGGDEQFF
TGCGCCAGCAGTTCGGGGACTAGCGGGAGTGGGGGGGATGAGCAGTTCTTC
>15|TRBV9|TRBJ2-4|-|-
CASSVGSATRGIQYF
TGTGCCAGCAGCGTAGGGTCCGCGACTCGGGGCATTCAGTACTTC
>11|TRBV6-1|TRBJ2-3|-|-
CASSHTDTQYF
TGTGCCAGCAGCCACACAGATACGCAGTATTTT
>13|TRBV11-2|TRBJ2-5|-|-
CASSLQVQETQYF
TGTGCCAGCAGCTTACAGGTACAAGAGACCCAGTACTTC
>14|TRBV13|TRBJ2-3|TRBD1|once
CASRTGQAGDTQYF
TGTGCCAGTAGGACCGGACAGGCCGGAGATACGCAGTATTTT
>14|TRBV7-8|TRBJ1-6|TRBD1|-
CASRSDRASSPLHF
TGTGCCAGCAGAAGTGACAGGGCTTCTTCACCCCTCCACTTT
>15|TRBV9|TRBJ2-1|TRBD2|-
CASSVGGLAGTEQFF
TGTGCCAGCAGCGTAGGGGGACTAGCTGGAACTGAGCAGTTCTTC
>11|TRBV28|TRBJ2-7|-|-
CASGQIHEQYF
TGTGCCAGCGGACAAATCCACGAGCAGTACTTC
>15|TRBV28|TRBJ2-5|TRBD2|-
CASTPSGRAHETQYF
TGTGCCAGCACCCCTAGCGGGAGGGCCCACGAGACCCAGTACTTC
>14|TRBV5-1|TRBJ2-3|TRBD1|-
CASSPRTGADTQYF
TGCGCCAGCAGCCCTAGGACAGGGGCAGATACGCAGTATTTT
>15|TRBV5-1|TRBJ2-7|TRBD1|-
CASSLQGALGYEQYF
TGCGCCAGCAGCTTACAGGGGGCATTAGGGTACGAGCAGTACTTC
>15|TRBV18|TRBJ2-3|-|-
CASSPLGQNTDTQYF
TGTGCCAGCTCACCCTTGGGGCAGAACACAGATACGCAGTATTTT
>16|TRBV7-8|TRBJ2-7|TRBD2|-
CASSLLGTSGSYEQYF
TGTGCCAGCAGCTTATTAGGGACTAGCGGCTCCTACGAGCAGTACTTC
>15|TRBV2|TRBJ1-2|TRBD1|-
CASSEGTGMPYGYTF
TGTGCCAGCAGTGAGGGGACAGGGATGCCCTATGGCTACACCTTC
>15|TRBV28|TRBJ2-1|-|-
CASSSIGTAHNEQFF
TGTGCCAGCAGTTCCATTGGTACAGCCCACAATGAGCAGTTCTTC
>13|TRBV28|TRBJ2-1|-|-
CASTPSSYNEQFF
TGTGCCAGCACCCCCTCGAGCTACAATGAGCAGTTCTTC
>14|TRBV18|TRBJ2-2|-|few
CASSPNQFTGELFF
TGTGCCAGCTCACCAAACCAGTTCACCGGGGAGCTGTTTTTT
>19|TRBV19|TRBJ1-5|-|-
CASSISFHRQTYSNQPQHF
TGTGCCAGTAGTATATCCTTCCATAGACAGACTTATAGCAATCAGCCCCAGCATTTT
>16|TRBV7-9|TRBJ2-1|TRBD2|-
CASSLTTSGRAGEQFF
TGTGCCAGCAGCTTAACTACTAGCGGGAGGGCGGGTGAGCAGTTCTTC
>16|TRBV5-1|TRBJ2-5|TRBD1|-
CASSLGGQGVQETQYF
TGCGCCAGCAGCTTGGGGGGCCAGGGGGTTCAGGAGACCCAGTACTTC
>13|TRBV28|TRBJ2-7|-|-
CASTSQGSHEQYF
TGTGCCAGCACTTCACAGGGTAGCCACGAGCAGTACTTC
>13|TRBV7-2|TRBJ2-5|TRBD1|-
CASSSRDRETQYF
TGTGCCAGCAGCTCCCGGGACAGAGAGACCCAGTACTTC
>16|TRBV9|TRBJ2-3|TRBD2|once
CASSVDPSGTTDTQYF
TGTGCCAGCAGCGTAGATCCTAGCGGAACCACAGATACGCAGTATTTT
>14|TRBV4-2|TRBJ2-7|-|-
CASSQGIAAYEQYF
TGTGCCAGCAGCCAAGGTATAGCGGCCTACGAGCAGTACTTC
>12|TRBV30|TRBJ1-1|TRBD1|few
CAWGQGNTEAFF
TGTGCCTGGGGACAGGGGAACACTGAAGCTTTCTTT
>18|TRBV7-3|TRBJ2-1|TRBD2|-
CASSSLGGRTSGSNEQFF
TGTGCCAGCAGCTCGCTCGGAGGGCGGACTAGCGGGTCTAATGAGCAGTTCTTC
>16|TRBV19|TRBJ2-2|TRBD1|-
CATRRTGGFNTGELFF
TGTGCCACCCGGAGGACAGGGGGCTTTAACACCGGGGAGCTGTTTTTT
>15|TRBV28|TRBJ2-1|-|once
CASLPGTSNYNEQFF
TGTGCCTCCCTACCGGGGACATCAAACTACAATGAGCAGTTCTTC
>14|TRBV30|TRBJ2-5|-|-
CAWSVGGPQETQYF
TGTGCCTGGAGTGTAGGGGGTCCTCAAGAGACCCAGTACTTC
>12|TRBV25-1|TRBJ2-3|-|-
CASSESQLRQYF
TGTGCCAGCAGTGAATCCCAGTTACGACAGTATTTT